Listed below are T cell receptor beta chains from one sample, sequenced in a study of PD-1 blockade in classical Hodgkin lymphoma. Sequenced by immunoSEQ multiplex PCR; TCRdb stores in-frame clones only, minus some. The repertoire has 80,000 to 100,000 clones, about 92% of them found once; the top ten carry just under 2%. The sample consisted of peripheral blood mononuclear cells (PBMCs), taken before the fourth cycle of nivolumab. Receptors originate from a human donor with classical Hodgkin lymphoma. Each CDR3 is given with its conserved first and last residue.

>TRBV5-4|TRBJ1-3
CASSPTASSGNTIYF
>TRBV7-7|TRBJ2-3
CASSLDSGGSTDTQYF
>TRBV18|TRBJ2-5
CASSPGETQYF
>TRBV19|TRBJ2-3
CASSNLDREEVDTQYF
>TRBV21-1|TRBJ1-1
CASSPPGQRIMNTEAFF
>TRBV28|TRBJ2-3
CATQGGPLAEFTDTQYF
>TRBV21-1|TRBJ2-7
CASSEKGTGGSYEQYF
>TRBV19|TRBJ2-1
CATTTWASGGRGEQFF
>TRBV28|TRBJ1-2
CASNTGDVIPYGYTF
>TRBV19|TRBJ2-4
CASSIGENIQYF
>TRBV28|TRBJ1-3
CASRPSGGAGNTIYF
>TRBV29-1|TRBJ1-1
CSVEDGRGNTEAFF
>TRBV28|TRBJ2-2
CASKVGSLNTGELFF
>TRBV2|TRBJ1-2
CASLEGSRQLYGYTF
>TRBV9|TRBJ1-2
CASSVDEGRGYTF
>TRBV5-6|TRBJ2-1
CASSGNEQFF
>TRBV6-5|TRBJ1-1
CASTSRGKGTEAFF
>TRBV4-2|TRBJ2-5
CASSQAPPRKETQYF
>TRBV18|TRBJ2-7
CASSPIGTGPYEQYF
>TRBV10-1|TRBJ2-1
CASSSDHQYNEQFF
>TRBV19|TRBJ1-4
CASSTLVLGEPNEKLFF
>TRBV5-5|TRBJ1-2
CASSSRGSGVEGYTF
>TRBV5-1|TRBJ1-1
CASSFDSLGLTEAFF
>TRBV5-4|TRBJ2-1
CASSLAAGLRDEQFF
>TRBV5-1|TRBJ1-2
CASSSDPGQSTYGYTF
>TRBV7-2|TRBJ2-3
CASSRRADLSTDTQYF
>TRBV11-2|TRBJ1-5
CASSGGPNQPQHF
>TRBV10-3|TRBJ2-5
CAISESGAQRQETQYF
>TRBV28|TRBJ2-1
CASRPVPAYNEQFF
>TRBV28|TRBJ1-1
CASSRPGTGPGTEAFF
>TRBV5-1|TRBJ2-7
CASSLDRGRLEQYF
>TRBV9|TRBJ2-1
CASSYGQGPNNEQFF
>TRBV19|TRBJ2-1
CASSTSGNSYNEQFF
>TRBV27|TRBJ2-7
CASSLGPSYEQYF
>TRBV5-1|TRBJ1-1
CASSLGGTNTEAFF
>TRBV30|TRBJ1-1
CAWRRRMNTEAFF
>TRBV6-6|TRBJ2-7
CASSLSGQAYEQYF
>TRBV2|TRBJ2-5
CASSGVPTTQETQYF
>TRBV19|TRBJ2-5
CATTPGGDQETQYF
>TRBV7-9|TRBJ2-7
CASSLGDRNTYEQYF